One sample yielded the 2 T cell receptor beta chains listed below, sequenced in a study of CXCR3-negative and CXCR3-positive naive CD8 T cells. It was by 5' RACE with UMI labels that the TRB cDNA libraries were prepared. Each CDR3 protein gets one entry in TCRdb, which reprocessed the 5' RACE reads and gives no DNA. This table lists about 48,000 distinct CDR3 sequences. Sequenced input: memory CD8+ T cells from blood. The receptors stem from a human donor in good health. Some clones in this sample may be carry-over from other donors' samples.

This chain connects TRBV6-5 to TRBJ2-1; checking the TCRdb D call of TRBD1 is not possible without DNA. Germline V CDR1 and CDR2: MNHEY, SVGAGI. This CDR3 region has 15 residues. The chain's CDR3 is CASSPGTGDYNEQFF.

The gene calls are TRBV24-1 and TRBJ2-3. The germline V gene encodes CDR1 KGHDR and CDR2 SFDVKD. The CDR3 consists of 13 residues. This CDR3 is CATSDLGTDTQYF.